This T cell receptor (beta chain) emerged from a study of cytomegalovirus exposure and HLA in healthy donors (dated by TCRdb to 2017 to 2019). Broadly, across the study: In an earlier analysis of fewer than 750 of the donors, 250 to 350 Gb of sequence data and 90 million to 120 million unique TCR beta sequences from 180 million or so T cells were reported. An early release that covered around 590 HLA-typed donors contained about 300 gigabases of sequencing data and some 87 million unique TCR sequences. A later analysis re-analyzed previously published TCR beta repertoires from approximately 700 donors and added high-resolution HLA genotyping to study TCR occurrence patterns. The study profiled the T cell repertoires of 500 to 800 subjects by immunosequencing and related them to cytomegalovirus serostatus. Roughly five DR-DQ haplotypes were treated as single units for association and clustering because of strong linkage in the cohort. Donor age, sex, ethnicity and CMV serostatus were compiled together with the repertoire data. Along with the approximately 620-subject first cohort, a separate validation cohort of approximately 110 different subjects was used. The study aimed to test whether cataloging public T cell receptors could reveal signatures of past pathogen exposure. On average, roughly 240,000 unique TCR beta nucleotide sequences were sequenced per donor among a few hundred genotyped donors of the cohort, with 15% to 20% of those sequences being non-productive. The genetic ancestry cluster associated with self-reported Caucasian donors included 70% to 85% of the roughly 360 genotyped donors. The number of typed donors differed by locus: about 629-640 for A, B, C, DRB1 and DQB1; some 500 for DQA1; about 600 for DPA1; and approximately 450 for DPB1. All discovery cohort repertoires had been generated on a single sequencing platform. To predict cytomegalovirus infection status, the study combined high-throughput TCR immunosequencing, statistical association of individual TCRs with disease status, and machine learning. In an earlier analysis of around 540 of the donors, high-throughput TCR beta sequencing was used to judge whether each TCR beta V gene segment behaved as functional or pseudogenic. Class I and class II HLA loci were covered by the typing at four-digit resolution. A later genetic analysis used genome-wide SNP genotypes for about 55% of the 666 donors, treating that subset as a discovery cohort. In the later analysis, no new phenotypic data were used to find candidate immune exposures; instead, reliance was placed on TCR beta sequences and their occurrence across donors. What the study reported, not specific to this receptor: In a later analysis, around 17,000 TCR beta sequences were associated with specific HLA alleles at a false discovery rate of 0.05. Correlated functional status among segregating V segments might be attributable to linkage disequilibrium, but an unknown experimental factor could not be ruled out. Immune exposure information for the cohort was limited to CMV serostatus. Compared with the roughly 720-donor mean, donors in an Asian-associated ancestry cluster had fewer N-insertions in productive TCRs, according to a later genetic analysis. Broadly in line with IMGT annotations, most TCR beta V segments showed up in productive rearrangements about 90% or about 30% of the time in an earlier analysis of around 550 of the donors. In a later analysis, HLA-associated TCR beta chains were found to be more clonally expanded and to have lower generation probabilities than equally common non-associated chains. When HLA alleles, especially DR and DQ, strongly co-occurred, TCR associations were difficult to assign to individual alleles. Most CMV-associated TCR beta chains appeared to be HLA-restricted in a later analysis, and the HLA associations seemed to be driven largely by CMV exposure. A further reported finding was that TCR beta sequences accurately predicted the HLA-A and HLA-B alleles for most subjects in the first cohort. Several of the top co-occurrence clusters appeared to be linked to parvovirus B19, influenza, CMV and Epstein-Barr virus, according to a later analysis. The authors suggested that the approach could potentially be extended to other disease states and immunological phenotypes. Three of the identified cytomegalovirus-associated TCR beta chains were confirmed in vitro to be specific for cytomegalovirus antigens. Because HLA typing was missing for some donors at each locus, association tests included only the typed subset. Because counts were too low, about 17 rarely observed V segments, including chromosome 9 orphons, were excluded from the earlier analysis of a few hundred of the donors. The 87-base-pair reads could not distinguish some IMGT-functional V segments, including TRBV6-2 and TRBV6-3, so those segments were excluded. The sequencing pipeline was judged likely to have produced a cluster of highly shared sequence variants as a technical artifact. Presence/absence analyses assumed roughly uniform sequencing depth across donors, an assumption that may not hold. Cytomegalovirus status was reported to be diagnosed by the classifier with high specificity and sensitivity in both the original and validation cohorts. The study listed 150 to 200 TCR beta chains as associated with cytomegalovirus. This cohort had only TCR beta chains sequenced, and the lack of alpha or paired-chain data limited which features could be detected. According to a later analysis, TCR association rates differed among HLA loci, with DRB1 alleles showing the most associated TCRs and HLA-C alleles showing the fewest. A later genetic analysis associated a missense DCLRE1C variant with V-gene and J-gene trimming of TCR beta chains, and an independent cohort replicated the association. Most TCR sequences were observed very rarely across donors, whereas some public TCRs were present in many individuals.

The CDR3 spans 16 residues, from the cysteine through the phenylalanine. Here the CDR3 DNA is all that survives: 48 bases in frame from base 1. Here V drops 2 bases and J drops 6 bases, and the junction holds 6 bases not matched to any gene. The germline V gene (reference sequence) specifies MNHNY as CDR1 and SVGAGI as CDR2. The library was generated by the immunoSEQ multiplex PCR assay. For the multiplex PCR, a mixture combining 60 forward primers for TCR Vbeta segments and 13 reverse primers for TCR Jbeta segments was used. The CDR3 region of rearranged TCR beta genes was amplified from genomic DNA with a multiplex PCR assay. The amplified TCR beta libraries were sequenced on the Illumina HiSeq System as 87-base-pair reads. The paper's data handling went like this. Across the roughly 670 repertoires, a later analysis counted about 81 million unique TCR beta chains, approximately 12 million of which were shared by at least two donors. A nearest-neighbor algorithm error-corrected the raw reads and collapsed the reads into unique sequences, merging closely related sequences to remove PCR and sequencing errors. V, D and J gene segments were assigned by aligning CDR3 sequences to IMGT reference sequences. Each retained sequence needed at least a six-nucleotide match to both a V gene segment and a J gene segment. A rearrangement was called productive if the CDR3 had no stop codons and remained in frame with V and J, and every other rearrangement was called non-productive. CDR3 was defined by IMGT convention, running from the second conserved V-encoded cysteine to the conserved J-encoded phenylalanine. The earlier analysis of roughly 590 of the donors excluded any sequence lacking an unambiguous match to a single V gene segment. An earlier analysis of a few hundred of the donors called V segments functional above 56.7% productive rearrangements and segregating when the between-donor standard deviation exceeded 5%. A statistical classification framework was built for diagnosing cytomegalovirus status from the catalog of TCR beta chain sequences. V and J gene assignment, in a later analysis, came from comparing TCR nucleotide sequences with IMGT/GENE-DB human TR gene sequences. A later analysis assigned CDR3 sequences and most-parsimonious VDJ recombination scenarios with the TCRdist pipeline. In a later analysis, each TCR beta chain was defined by its CDR3 amino acid sequence together with its V-gene family, and reads without a unique V-gene family were excluded. As a way to deal with suspected cross-contamination and a sequencing artifact, a later analysis dropped roughly 600 nucleotide sequences that were highly shared and had low generation probability. For each public chain, a later analysis derived a clonal expansion index from normalized ranks of inferred template counts within each repertoire. A later analysis computed generation probabilities with a VDJ recombination model fitted to out-of-frame rearrangements, and checked the results against IGoR. A later analysis scored TCR-TCR, TCR-HLA and TCR-CMV co-occurrence with hypergeometric tests, applying a repertoire-size bias correction to TCR pairs. In a later analysis, false discovery rates were estimated by permuting HLA or CMV assignments 20 times. In a later analysis, co-occurring TCRs were grouped using DBSCAN, with TCRdist sequence similarity added in when clustering inside HLA-allele-positive subsets. Co-occurrence clustering excluded repertoires with fewer than 30,000 or more than 120,000 public chains, plus five with anomalous nucleotide sharing. TCRdb's version of the immuneACCESS table is confined to in-frame rearrangements and falls short of the full clone set. An unresolved V gene accounts for under half of the shortfall where checked; the remainder is of unknown origin. Clone size and the V and J calls come from that table; the DNA yielded D and trimming. The sample profile shows under 250,000 clones; around 77% of them were found once. Together, the top ten hold under 3% of the sample.

In total, about 650 healthy bone marrow donors made up the cohort. At the time of sampling, every cohort member was nominally healthy, though immune exposures that went unrecorded were likely present. The donor was CMV seronegative and belonged to the group of 352 seronegative cohort members. A peripheral blood sample was collected from each donor, and TCR beta sequencing was performed on peripheral blood mononuclear cells. Genomic DNA extraction from the blood cell samples was performed with the Qiagen DNeasy Blood Extraction Kit. To note about this clone: The antigen it recognizes is unknown. No base quality values were provided; no much bigger clone lies one nucleotide off.

The clonotype originates from a woman aged 25 to 45 in good health and CMV-seronegative. The sequenced sample consisted of PBMCs. The chain links TRBV6-6 with TRBJ2-1, with 11 bases in between that match TRBD1. The sequence in DNA is TGTGCCAGCAGTTACGCTACCGGGACAGGGGGCAATGAGCAGTTCTTC. This encodes CASSYATGTGGNEQFF.